The 7 T cell receptor beta chains in this list originate from one sample, sequenced in a study of T cell repertoires in cytomegalovirus infection. TCRdb independently ran MiXCR on the reads; one entry per CDR3 protein. The table includes 700,000 to 900,000 distinct CDR3 sequences, approximately 32% detected once. The antigens these receptors bind are not known. Source: cultured CD8+ T cells from PBMCs, taken from culture after CMV antigen stimulation. These receptors originate from a human donor in good health (CMV status not recorded). Some clones in this sample may be carry-over from other donors' samples.

Regarding this clonotype: This is likely a read error, given that the CDR3 carries no conserved phenylalanine or tryptophan at its end. The CDR3 region is CASSFSRGNTEAFL. The CDR3 DNA reads TGTGCCAGCAGTTTTAGTCGAGGGAACACTGAAGCTTTCCTT. This rearrangement joins TRBV6-5 to TRBJ1-1; D is uncertain. Germline V gene sequence: CDR1 MNHEY, CDR2 SVGAGI. The CDR3 is made up of 14 amino acids. V lost 4 bases to trimming and J lost 1 base, with 10 bases between them.

The V and J genes are TRBV12-3 or TRBV12-4 and TRBJ1-4; D is ambiguous. This CDR3 comprises 16 residues. Trimming pared 3 bases from V and 4 bases from J, leaving 15 bases between. This CDR3 reads CASSFLTPQINEKLFF. CDR3 nucleotides: TGTGCCAGCAGTTTCCTGACCCCTCAGATTAATGAAAAACTGTTTTTT.

This clonotype was counted a few times. V and J are TRBV24-1 and TRBJ2-2; D perhaps matches TRBD2 (6 bases). V lost 9 bases, J lost 4 bases, and 17 bases lay in between. The length of the CDR3 is 15 residues. Germline CDR1 and CDR2: KGHDR and SFDVKD. The CDR3 DNA is TGTGCCACCGAGGGGAGGTCGCGTATCACCGGGGAGCTGTTTTTT. As protein: CATEGRSRITGELFF.

This clonotype appeared a single time. The V call is TRBV9, the J call TRBJ1-1, with D perhaps TRBD1 (5 bases). The germline V and J ends were trimmed by 0 bases and 6 bases, with 9 bases remaining between them. Germline values: CDR1 SGDLS, CDR2 YYNGEE. The CDR3 loop spans 13 amino acids. This CDR3 reads CASSVGGDPEAFF. CDR3 DNA sequence: TGTGCCAGCAGCGTAGGGGGCGACCCTGAAGCTTTCTTT.

This chain connects TRBV7-6 to TRBJ2-7; 7 bases match TRBD1. With 5 bases clipped from V and 0 bases from J, the junction kept 10 bases outside the gene matches. This CDR3 region has 16 residues. CDR1 SGHVS and CDR2 FNYEAQ come from the germline V gene. CDR3 in amino acids: CASSPLTGSASYEQYF. The CDR3 DNA sequence: TGTGCCAGCAGCCCGTTGACAGGGTCAGCCTCCTACGAGCAGTACTTC.

The chain combines TRBV27 with TRBJ2-7; 16 nucleotides agree with TRBD2. From germline, CDR1 is MNHEY and CDR2 SMNVEV (reference sequence). The CDR3 length is 18 residues. Germline trimming cut 6 bases from V and 5 bases from J; bases unmatched to any gene: 13. The CDR3 sequence is CASRSEGTSGGAWDEQYV. In DNA form, the CDR3 reads TGTGCCAGCAGATCCGAAGGGACTAGCGGGGGGGCATGGGACGAGCAGTACGTC.

Note on this clonotype: With a much larger clone just one base away, this may be a read error. The CDR3 does not end in the conserved phenylalanine or tryptophan, so this is likely a read error. The V and J genes are TRBV7-6 and TRBJ2-3; TRBD1 agrees at 7 bases. In germline, CDR1 is SGHVS, CDR2 FNYEAQ. J gave up 1 base and V 2 bases, and 3 bases lay outside the gene matches. This CDR3 is 15 amino acids long. CDR3 loop: CASSLTGDRTDTQYS. DNA of the CDR3: TGTGCCAGCAGCTTAACAGGGGATCGCACAGATACGCAGTATTCT.